What follows is one T cell receptor beta chain and its context. Its target is unknown. The time point is: patch test 2, 6 weeks after DPC sensitization. Treatment defined: therapeutic diphenylcyclopropenone sensitization with weekly scalp DPC. There are 15 residues in the CDR3. Trimming removed 5 bases at V and 0 bases at J, with 8 bases between. The germline gives CDR1 MNHEY, CDR2 SMNVEV (reference sequence). TCRdb redid the calling of the RACE reads with MiXCR, one entry per CDR3 protein. Of about 140,000 distinct CDR3 sequences listed, approximately 10% were seen once; the top ten hold 1.1% to 1.5%. This sample was taken from a study of human T cells and chemical hapten exposure. About the research overall: On approximately 2 cm by approximately 2 cm of upper inner arm skin, sensitization was performed with 2% DPC. After 6 days, upper back 0.01% DPC patch tests were scored.

Regarding the study as a whole: No shift was seen in TCRs above 1 in 1000 frequency with DPC sensitization.

The chain recombines TRBV27 with TRBJ2-6; D remains ambiguous. This TCR came from a woman aged 45-59 years with alopecia areata. Some clones in this sample may be carry-over from other donors' samples. This specimen consisted of whole blood, obtained in connection with sensitization to the hapten diphenylcyclopropenone (DPC). CDR3 nucleotide sequence: TGTGCCAGCAGTGGATCTTACTCTGGGGCCAACGTCCTGACTTTC. Residues: CASSGSYSGANVLTF.